Presented here are 24 T cell receptor beta chains from one specimen sequenced in a study of T-cell reconstitution after alpha-beta-depleted transplantation in children. Unique molecular identifiers were incorporated when the TCRbeta library was constructed. Using its own MiXCR run on the PCR reads, TCRdb lists one record per CDR3 protein. The sample records 600,000 to 700,000 distinct CDR3 sequences, roughly 15% being singletons. Material: PBMCs from the stem cell graft donor, obtained from the stem cell graft. These TCRs come from a human donor who donated a stem cell graft to a child with acute myeloid leukemia.

This clonotype turned up a few times. The chain employs TRBV12-3 or TRBV12-4 and TRBJ1-2, with a tentative D call TRBD1 (6 bases). Trimming removed 2 bases from V and 3 bases from J, with 13 bases in between. The CDR3 loop spans 15 amino acids. The CDR3 DNA is TGTGCCAGCAGTTTATCGCAGGGGTGGGACTATGGCTACACCTTC. Protein sequence: CASSLSQGWDYGYTF.

Ten or more counts support this clonotype. The CDR3 coding sequence is TGCAGCGTTGACCCCGGGACAGGGACCTACGAGCAGTACTTC. Encoded protein: CSVDPGTGTYEQYF. This sequence joins TRBV29-1 and TRBJ2-7; 9 nucleotides match TRBD1. Unmatched junction bases numbered 5, after V lost 3 bases and J lost 2 bases. The CDR3 is 14 amino acids. CDR1 SQVTM and CDR2 ANQGSEA come from the germline V gene.

The table lists this clonotype with many counts. V gene TRBV7-2 combines with J gene TRBJ2-7; D might be TRBD1 or TRBD2, each matching 5 bases. This CDR3 comprises 14 residues. Germline assignment: CDR1 SGHTA and CDR2 FQGNSA. Trimming pared 8 bases from V and 0 bases from J, leaving 14 bases between. The CDR3 DNA follows: TGTGCCAGCTCCTTGGGGACGGTCTCCTACGAGCAGTACTTC. Its protein product is CASSLGTVSYEQYF.

This clonotype has ten or more counts. This rearrangement joins TRBV29-1 to TRBJ2-7; D may be TRBD1 or TRBD2 (5 bases each). This CDR3 spans 15 amino acids. CDR1 SQVTM and CDR2 ANQGSEA come from the germline V gene. Trimming removed 6 bases at V and 0 bases at J, with 18 bases between. CDR3 bases: TGCAGCGTCGCTGTATGGGGGAACCACTCCTACGAGCAGTACTTC. This encodes CSVAVWGNHSYEQYF.

This clonotype showed up just a few times. J is TRBJ2-3 and V is TRBV27, with TRBD1 matching over 7 bases. Germline V gene lookup returns CDR1 MNHEY and CDR2 SMNVEV (reference sequence). The CDR3 length is 14 residues. Germline trimming cut 7 bases from V and 4 bases from J; bases unmatched to any gene: 8. CDR3 coding DNA: TGTGCCAGCACCTCAGATACAGGGGCAGATACGCAGTATTTT. It specifies CASTSDTGADTQYF.

This clonotype came up many times. The chain links TRBV7-9 to TRBJ1-2; D remains ambiguous. CDR3 length: 12 amino acids. The germline V gene encodes CDR1 SEHNR and CDR2 FQNEAQ (reference sequence). Trimming cost V 2 bases and J 7 bases, with 8 bases left between them. Here the CDR3 reads CASSLNYGGYTF. The CDR3 region has the DNA TGTGCCAGCAGCTTAAATTACGGTGGCTACACCTTC.

There are a few counts of this clonotype. The chain links TRBV7-2 to TRBJ2-7; TRBD1 aligns across 8 bases. Trimming removed 5 bases from V and 0 bases from J; junction bases left unmatched: 9. CDR1 and CDR2 from the germline V gene are SGHTA and FQGNSA. This CDR3 comprises 16 residues. Here the CDR3 reads CASSDTRTGSSYEQYF. The CDR3 DNA reads as TGTGCCAGCAGCGATACTAGGACAGGGAGCTCCTACGAGCAGTACTTC.

The rearrangement uses TRBV20-1 and TRBJ2-3, with unresolved D. V gave up 6 bases and J gave up 2 bases, with 12 bases separating them. The CDR3 extends over 13 amino acids. Germline loops: CDR1 DFQATT, CDR2 SNEGSKA (reference sequence). The CDR3 spells CSAEDRNTDTQYF. Here the CDR3 DNA reads TGCAGTGCCGAGGACCGTAACACAGATACGCAGTATTTT.

This clonotype was detected a few times. The J gene is TRBJ1-1, the V gene TRBV20-1; weak D call: TRBD1 (5 bases). Trimming took 3 bases from V and 3 from J, leaving 14 bases between them. Per germline, CDR1 DFQATT and CDR2 SNEGSKA (reference sequence). CDR3 length: 14 residues. Here the CDR3 DNA reads TGCAGTGCTAGGGGGGGGTTAGGGGACACTGAAGCTTTCTTT. This translates into CSARGGLGDTEAFF.

The rearrangement joins TRBV7-8 to TRBJ1-4; the D gene is possibly TRBD1 (5 bases). CDR1 is SGHVS, CDR2 FQNEAQ, per germline. The CDR3 runs 15 residues. Between the trimmed V and J ends, which lost 1 base and 2 bases, there was a span of 8 bases. CDR3 nucleotides: TGTGCCAGCAGCTTAGTAGGGACCACTAATGAAAAACTGTTTTTT. This codes for CASSLVGTTNEKLFF.

The table lists this clonotype with a few counts. V usage is TRBV4-3 and J usage is TRBJ1-1; possible D gene TRBD1, 6 bases. Germline CDR1 is LGHNA and CDR2 is YSLEER. This CDR3 has 15 residues. Trimming left V 7 bases short and J 5 bases short, with 20 bases between. In DNA, the CDR3 is TGCGCCAGCACCGAAGCTCCCGGGGGGGCTACTGAAGCTTTCTTT. Translation gives CASTEAPGGATEAFF.

This clonotype turned up a few times. For the CDR3, the DNA is TGTGCCACCAGTGCCTCCGGTCCGAACACCGGGGAGCTGTTTTTT. Its protein is CATSASGPNTGELFF. The rearrangement uses TRBV24-1 and TRBJ2-2; D remains ambiguous. Germline V gene data show CDR1 as KGHDR and CDR2 as SFDVKD. V lost 5 bases, J lost 0 bases, and 9 bases lay in between. This CDR3 has 15 amino acids.

This clonotype was recorded at least ten times. The chain joins TRBV20-1 to TRBJ1-5; weak D call: TRBD1 (5 bases). Germline V lookup: CDR1 DFQATT, CDR2 SNEGSKA (reference sequence). The V end was cut by 2 bases, the J end by 4 bases, with 21 bases between. This CDR3 has 17 residues. CDR3 sequence (DNA): TGCAGTGCTAGACCCATGGGGACCGATGCGAGGAATCAGCCCCAGCATTTT. Amino acid sequence: CSARPMGTDARNQPQHF.

The chain combines TRBV27 with TRBJ1-1; D might be TRBD1 (6 bases). Germline loops: CDR1 MNHEY, CDR2 SMNVEV (reference sequence). The CDR3 has 15 amino acids. V lost 3 bases to trimming and J lost 3 bases, with 14 bases between them. CDR3 DNA: TGTGCCAGCAGTTTCCGGTACAGGGCGTACACTGAAGCTTTCTTT. Its protein is CASSFRYRAYTEAFF.

This clonotype was seen a handful of times. This chain links TRBV7-3 with TRBJ2-2; TRBD1 might be the D (5 bases). V was trimmed by 4 bases and J by 4 bases, leaving 13 bases between them. Germline CDR1 is SGHTA and CDR2 is FQGTGA. CDR3 size: 15 residues. The CDR3 sequence: CASSSGRVGTGELFF. The CDR3 DNA sequence: TGTGCCAGCAGCTCGGGCAGGGTGGGCACCGGGGAGCTGTTTTTT.

This clonotype was detected many times. The chain joins TRBV20-1 to TRBJ2-7, with D uncertain. The CDR3 is made up of 12 amino acids. Looked up from germline, CDR1 is DFQATT and CDR2 is SNEGSKA (reference sequence). V gave up 0 bases and J gave up 4 bases, with 7 bases separating them. CDR3 in amino acids: CSARDPLYEQYV. The DNA for the CDR3 is TGCAGTGCTAGAGATCCATTGTACGAGCAGTACGTC.

This clonotype was picked up many times. V usage is TRBV24-1 and J usage is TRBJ2-5; D remains ambiguous. In germline, CDR1 is KGHDR, CDR2 SFDVKD. There are 12 residues in the CDR3. The germline V and J ends were trimmed by 0 bases and 5 bases, with 3 bases remaining between them. The CDR3 sequence is CATSDLSETQYF. As DNA, the CDR3 is TGTGCCACCAGTGATTTGTCGGAGACCCAGTACTTC.

Comments on this clonotype: With a much larger clone just one base away, this may be a read error. The chain uses TRBV20-1 and TRBJ2-1; TRBD1 might be the D (5 bases). This CDR3 has 14 residues. Germline V gene lookup returns CDR1 DFQATT and CDR2 SNEGSKA (reference sequence). The CDR3: CSARDRVGYNQQFF. CDR3 coding DNA: TGCAGTGCTAGAGACAGGGTGGGGTACAATCAGCAGTTCTTC.

The chain uses TRBV20-1 and TRBJ2-5, with 9 bases fitting TRBD1. Germline CDR1 is DFQATT and CDR2 is SNEGSKA (reference sequence). The CDR3 extends over 14 amino acids. Unmatched junction bases numbered 10, after V lost 6 bases and J lost 5 bases. CDR3 nucleotides: TGCAGTGCCAGTCCGGGACAGGGTGTGGAGACCCAGTACTTC. It yields the protein CSASPGQGVETQYF.

Only a few counts were recorded for this clonotype. The chain employs TRBV7-9 and TRBJ1-2, with a tentative D call TRBD1 (5 bases). Germline loops: CDR1 SEHNR, CDR2 FQNEAQ (reference sequence). The CDR3 length is 13 residues. V lost 3 bases, J lost 5 bases, and 10 bases lay in between. The CDR3 here is CASSFGEGYGYTF. The CDR3 DNA reads TGTGCCAGCAGCTTTGGCGAGGGGTATGGCTACACCTTC.

The gene calls are TRBV4-2 and TRBJ2-1; D is possibly TRBD2 (6 bases). V lost 6 bases and J 0 bases, leaving 15 bases between the germline ends. Germline V lookup: CDR1 LGHNA, CDR2 YNFKEQ. The length of the CDR3 is 16 residues. CDR3 nucleotides: TGTGCCAGCAGTCTTTTAGCGGAAAGCTCCTACAATGAGCAGTTCTTC. This sequence encodes CASSLLAESSYNEQFF.

The chain carries TRBV7-6 and TRBJ2-1; D might be TRBD1 or TRBD2, each matching 5 bases. Trimming left V 5 bases short and J 0 bases short, with 14 bases between. Germline CDR1 and CDR2: SGHVS and FNYEAQ. The CDR3 length is 16 residues. The CDR3 protein is CASSQGPSFSYNEQFF. The CDR3 region has the DNA TGTGCCAGCAGCCAGGGACCCTCCTTCTCCTACAATGAGCAGTTCTTC.

This clonotype was observed many times. This chain uses TRBV6-1 with TRBJ2-7, with 8 bases aligning to TRBD2. This CDR3 contains 14 residues. Germline V CDR1 and CDR2: MNHNS, SASEGT. V trimming: 4 bases; J trimming: 2 bases; junction bases outside the gene matches: 4. The CDR3 reads CASSATSDTYEQYF. The CDR3 DNA follows: TGTGCCAGCAGTGCGACTAGCGACACCTACGAGCAGTACTTC.

Many counts were recorded for this clonotype. The rearrangement links TRBV29-1 to TRBJ2-1; 10 bases are shared with TRBD1. The CDR3 is made up of 14 amino acids. V was pared by 7 bases and J by 4 bases, with 7 bases of the junction left unmatched. The germline V gene encodes CDR1 SQVTM and CDR2 ANQGSEA. The CDR3 nucleotides read TGCAGCGCTCCCGGGACAGGGGATTACAATGAGCAGTTCTTC. Residues: CSAPGTGDYNEQFF.